This T cell receptor beta chain was sequenced in a study of blood T cells in healthy people across ages. Trimming at V came to 3 bases and at J to 4 bases, leaving 9 bases not matched to a gene. From germline, CDR1 is LNHNV and CDR2 YYDKDF (reference sequence). This CDR3 comprises 16 residues. The authors ran a second PCR of about 6 to 11 cycles using a sample-barcoded 5' primer and a J-beta primer mix. TCRdb reprocessed the 5' RACE reads with MiXCR, giving one entry per CDR3 protein. The data contain 600,000 to 1,000,000 distinct CDR3 sequences, about 25% of them singletons. The data also belong to a second study, concerning T cells of mothers and their children.

This TCR came from a boy under 18 in good health. The material sequenced was blood. The J gene is TRBJ2-5, the V gene TRBV15, with TRBD2 identical over 9 bases. CDR3 loop: CATSRVAGARIETQYF. The DNA of the CDR3 is TGTGCCACCAGCAGGGTAGCGGGGGCGAGGATAGAGACCCAGTACTTC.